This T cell receptor (beta chain) was sequenced for a study of CD8+CD57+ T cells in acquired aplastic anemia. This clonotype was counted between two and nine times. It was genomic DNA that served as the template for profiling TCR beta VDJ and CDR3. Each CDR3 protein is one row after TCRdb ran MiXCR on the reads. The sample has 450,000 to 550,000 distinct CDR3 sequences; about a third are singletons. The germline V and J ends were trimmed by 2 bases and 4 bases, with 7 bases remaining between them. This CDR3 spans 13 amino acids. From germline, CDR1 is SGHDT and CDR2 YYEEEE. Whoever was chosen for sequencing had shown CD8+CD57+ cell expansion by flow cytometry. Every patient had severe acquired aplastic anemia.

The chain recombines TRBV5-6 with TRBJ1-5; D remains ambiguous. The sample comprised sorted CD4+, CD8+, or CD8+CD57+ T cells (not recorded which) from PBMCs. The clonotype comes from a human donor with aplastic anemia. The CDR3 DNA sequence: TGTGCCAGCAGCTTCGGTAGGAATCAGCCCCAGCATTTT. Amino acid sequence: CASSFGRNQPQHF.